This TCR beta chain is from a study of T cell repertoires in cytomegalovirus infection. Study in general: HLA-B-restricted CMV epitopes that are well studied were used alongside recently identified HLA-C-restricted ones. Study outcomes and limitations: Clonotypes of TCR beta that were HLA-C-restricted and CMV-specific dominated the ex vivo response. Based on cumulative public TCR beta family frequency, carriers of CMV plus the relevant HLA were identified.

TCRdb redid the calling of the reads with MiXCR, one entry per CDR3 protein. This sample has about 110,000 distinct CDR3 sequences, with under 30% found just once. Turning to this clonotype: Its antigen is unidentified.

In germline, CDR1 is LNHDA, CDR2 SQIVND (reference sequence). The germline V and J ends were trimmed by 0 bases and 3 bases, with 12 bases remaining between them. The CDR3 runs to 15 residues. J is TRBJ2-7 and V is TRBV19, with a possible D match to TRBD1 (5 bases). Source: CD8+ T cells from cultured PBMCs, taken from culture after CMV antigen stimulation. The TCR originated in a human donor in good health (CMV status not recorded). Some clones in this sample may be carry-over from other donors' samples. CDR3 coding DNA: TGTGCCAGTAGTATAGATAATCTGGACATCTACGAGCAGTACTTC. It translates to CASSIDNLDIYEQYF.